A few counts support the clone carrying this TCR beta chain. These data originate in a study of patients and donors after allogeneic stem cell transplantation. Each CDR3 protein is one row after TCRdb ran MiXCR on the RT-PCR reads. The top ten hold 33% of the sample, which has roughly 200,000 distinct CDR3 sequences, around two fifths seen once. This sequence was found in a human donor who was either an allogeneic HSCT recipient or a stem cell or donor lymphocyte infusion donor (not recorded which). It is not recorded whose cells these are; they may come from a transplant donor. The sequencing input was blood, either unsorted or a sorted T cell fraction (not recorded which).

The CDR3: CASSPGQPYEQYF. Here the CDR3 DNA reads TGTGCCAGCTCACCCGGACAGCCCTACGAGCAGTACTTC. J is TRBJ2-7 and V is TRBV18; TRBD1 might be the D (6 bases). Deletions cut 3 bases from V and 2 bases from J, with 8 bases between. The CDR3 is 13 residues long. CDR1 is KGHSH, CDR2 LQKENI, per germline.